Shown below are 30 T cell receptor beta chains from a single sample sequenced in a study of shared T cell receptors in the human thymus. Assay: immunoSEQ multiplex PCR; the TCRdb copy retains only in-frame clones and omits some. The data contain roughly 410,000 clones, roughly 94% of them singletons. Input material: thymocytes. The receptors were gathered from a human donor.

This clone has just one count. The chain has TRBV7-2 and TRBJ1-1; the match to TRBD1 covers 7 bases. The germline V gene encodes CDR1 SGHTA and CDR2 FQGNSA. The CDR3 extends over 15 amino acids. V was pared by 5 bases and J by 0 bases, with 6 bases of the junction left unmatched. The CDR3 loop reads CASSLMTGLNTEAFF. In DNA, the CDR3 is TGTGCCAGCAGCCTGATGACAGGGTTGAACACTGAAGCTTTCTTT.

CDR3 nucleotides: TGTGCCATCAGTGTAAGCTTGGGACAGAAAGAACAGTACTTC. Its protein product is CAISVSLGQKEQYF. The rearrangement joins TRBV10-3 to TRBJ2-7; TRBD1 agrees at 7 bases. Trimming cost V 4 bases and J 10 bases; bases outside gene matches: 13. CDR1 is ENHRY, CDR2 SYGVKD, per germline. This CDR3 has 14 residues.

This clone was picked up one time. The CDR3: CASSPGVYETQYF. CDR3 DNA sequence: TGTGCCAGCAGCCCAGGGGTGTACGAGACCCAGTACTTC. The J gene is TRBJ2-5, the V gene TRBV11-2, with a possible D match to TRBD1 (6 bases). The germline gives CDR1 SGHAT, CDR2 FQNNGV. This CDR3 is 13 amino acids long. The V gene lost 5 bases and the J gene lost 5 bases, with 12 bases spanning the gap.

This chain uses TRBV27 with TRBJ2-7; TRBD1 agrees at 12 bases. Germline values: CDR1 MNHEY, CDR2 SMNVEV (reference sequence). Trimming cost V 4 bases and J 5 bases; bases outside gene matches: 3. The CDR3 extends over 14 amino acids. CDR3: CASSSGQGANEQYF. The CDR3 DNA reads as TGTGCCAGCAGTTCGGGACAGGGGGCCAACGAGCAGTACTTC.

The chain couples TRBV15 to TRBJ2-7; D is perhaps TRBD2 (5 bases). Trimming left V 2 bases short and J 6 bases short, with 20 bases between. The CDR3 contains 16 residues. Germline V CDR1 and CDR2: LNHNV, YYDKDF (reference sequence). CDR3 sequence: CATSRSRTLRSREQYF. In nucleotides, the CDR3 is TGTGCCACCAGCAGATCCCGGACTCTGCGAAGTCGCGAGCAGTACTTC.

The J gene is TRBJ2-7, the V gene TRBV11-3; 8 bases fit TRBD1. The germline V gene has CDR1 SGHNT and CDR2 YENEEA. The CDR3 length is 14 residues. The V segment lost 5 bases and the J segment 4 bases; nucleotides outside the gene matches: 7. The CDR3 protein is CASSLIQGAYEQYF. For the CDR3, the DNA is TGTGCCAGCAGCCTAATTCAGGGGGCGTACGAGCAGTACTTC.

CDR3 protein: CASSSPGDRGPYNEQFF. In nucleotides, the CDR3 is TGTGCCAGCAGTTCGCCAGGGGACAGGGGGCCCTACAATGAGCAGTTCTTC. This chain connects TRBV28 to TRBJ2-1; 12 bases match TRBD1. Germline trimming cut 4 bases from V and 2 bases from J; bases unmatched to any gene: 6. Germline CDR1 reads MDHEN; CDR2 reads SYDVKM. There are 17 residues in the CDR3.

V gene TRBV27 combines with J gene TRBJ1-5; possible D gene TRBD1, 5 bases. The CDR3 covers 15 residues. V lost 7 bases, J lost 2 bases, and 15 bases lay in between. The germline V gene encodes CDR1 MNHEY and CDR2 SMNVEV (reference sequence). As DNA, the CDR3 is TGTGCCAGCACCCCCCGGGGGTTGGGCAATCAGCCCCAGCATTTT. Translated, it gives CASTPRGLGNQPQHF.

The V call is TRBV5-1, the J call TRBJ1-1; no firm D call. Germline V gene sequence: CDR1 SGHRS, CDR2 YFSETQ. V lost 10 bases and J lost 3, with 13 bases in between. The CDR3 consists of 12 residues. The CDR3 is CAAAGLHTEAFF. CDR3 bases: TGCGCCGCGGCGGGTCTGCACACTGAAGCTTTCTTT.

This clone was observed once. This CDR3 reads CASSLAPPQREGSDEQYF. For the CDR3, the DNA is TGTGCCAGCAGCTTAGCCCCCCCCCAGCGGGAGGGAAGCGACGAGCAGTACTTC. The chain uses TRBV11-2 and TRBJ2-7; TRBD2 aligns across 10 bases. Trimming at V came to 1 base and at J to 5 bases, leaving 14 bases not matched to a gene. The CDR3 has 18 amino acids. Germline CDR1 SGHAT, CDR2 FQNNGV.

The V gene is TRBV28, the J gene TRBJ2-7; a possible D gene is TRBD1 (5 bases). Per the germline V gene, CDR1 is MDHEN and CDR2 is SYDVKM. This CDR3 region has 15 residues. The V end was cut by 3 bases, the J end by 4 bases, with 16 bases between. This CDR3 is CASSFPRFQGYEQYF. In DNA form, the CDR3 reads TGTGCCAGCAGTTTCCCTCGTTTTCAGGGATACGAGCAGTACTTC.

The chain links TRBV10-3 to TRBJ2-6, with TRBD1 matching 11 bases. The CDR3 extends over 20 amino acids. The junction had 7 bases not matched to a gene; V was cut back by 0 bases and J by 0 bases. The germline gives CDR1 ENHRY, CDR2 SYGVKD. For the CDR3, the DNA is TGTGCCATCAGTGAGTCACCCGGGACAGGGGGTATCTCTGGGGCCAACGTCCTGACTTTC. Translated, it gives CAISESPGTGGISGANVLTF.

The genes are TRBV4-3 and TRBJ2-1, with 14 bases lining up with TRBD2. The CDR3 runs 18 residues. V was clipped by 8 bases and J by 3 bases; unmatched bases: 12. Germline V gene lookup returns CDR1 LGHNA and CDR2 YSLEER. Here the CDR3 reads CASSPGLAGVWDYNEQFF. In DNA form, the CDR3 reads TGCGCCAGCTCTCCGGGACTAGCGGGAGTATGGGACTACAATGAGCAGTTCTTC.

The chain carries TRBV23-1 and TRBJ2-5; D is perhaps TRBD1 or TRBD2 (5 bases each). TRBV23-1 is classed as an ORF, of uncertain function. Deletions cut 1 base from V and 5 bases from J, with 11 bases between. There are 14 residues in the CDR3. CDR3 region: CASSQWGYNETQYF. The CDR3 nucleotides are TGCGCCAGCAGTCAATGGGGGTATAACGAGACCCAGTACTTC.

This rearrangement joins TRBV5-4 to TRBJ2-1; no clear D. V lost 4 bases to trimming and J lost 1 base, with 15 bases between them. Germline V gene sequence: CDR1 SGHNT, CDR2 YYREEE (reference sequence). The CDR3 length is 16 residues. The CDR3 sequence: CASSLQKALSYNEQFF. DNA for the CDR3: TGTGCCAGCAGCCTGCAAAAGGCGTTATCCTACAATGAGCAGTTCTTC.

The chain has TRBV15 and TRBJ1-5; D possibly corresponds to TRBD1 (6 bases). The V end was cut by 0 bases, the J end by 7 bases, with 16 bases between. Germline values: CDR1 LNHNV, CDR2 YYDKDF (reference sequence). This CDR3 contains 16 residues. The CDR3 region is CATSRDRLAGEQPQHF. The CDR3 nucleotides read TGTGCCACCAGCAGAGATCGGTTGGCAGGGGAACAGCCCCAGCATTTT.

The chain is built from TRBV5-8 and TRBJ1-1; 7 nucleotides align to TRBD1. The CDR3 has 17 residues. Losses at the gene ends were 2 bases for V and 5 bases for J; bases not matched to a gene: 15. Germline assignment: CDR1 SGHTS and CDR2 YDEGEE. CDR3 residues: CASSLTSQGWPSTEAFF. CDR3 sequence (DNA): TGTGCCAGCAGCTTAACCTCACAGGGGTGGCCGTCGACTGAAGCTTTCTTT.

This chain joins TRBV7-3 and TRBJ2-4; 13 nucleotides align to TRBD2. Losses at the gene ends were 4 bases for V and 7 bases for J; bases not matched to a gene: 16. Germline V CDR1 and CDR2: SGHTA, FQGTGA. The CDR3 totals 19 residues. CDR3: CASSSAPGLAGCRGNIQYF. CDR3 in DNA: TGTGCCAGCAGCTCCGCGCCGGGACTAGCGGGATGTCGGGGGAACATTCAGTACTTC.

The genes are TRBV27 and TRBJ2-3, with D hard to call. CDR3 length equals 14 residues. The germline V gene has CDR1 MNHEY and CDR2 SMNVEV (reference sequence). Trimming stripped 2 bases from V and 3 bases from J, with 9 bases between. The CDR3 spells CASSLSRLTDTQYF. For the CDR3, the DNA is TGTGCCAGCAGTTTAAGTAGGTTAACAGATACGCAGTATTTT.

The rearrangement uses TRBV25-1 and TRBJ2-3; a possible D gene is TRBD1 (6 bases). The germline CDR1 and CDR2 sequences are MGHDK and SYGVNS. Trimming shortened V by 5 bases and J by 4 bases, and 19 bases separated the two germline ends. The CDR3 is 16 amino acids. In nucleotides, the CDR3 is TGTGCCAGCAGTACAACCCCAGGATGGGGGCCAGATACGCAGTATTTT. Its translation: CASSTTPGWGPDTQYF.

CDR3 loop: CAISVHQRPSYEQYF. In nucleotides, the CDR3 is TGTGCCATCAGTGTTCACCAGCGGCCATCCTACGAGCAGTACTTC. The chain recombines TRBV10-3 with TRBJ2-5; a weak D match, TRBD2 (5 bases). The J call may be mistaken, given a closer DNA end match to TRBJ2-7. CDR1 is ENHRY and CDR2 is SYGVKD in the germline V gene. The CDR3 is 15 amino acids.

This clone has a single count. The chain joins TRBV18 to TRBJ2-7; a possible D gene is TRBD2 (5 bases). Germline V gene lookup returns CDR1 KGHSH and CDR2 LQKENI. CDR3 length: 18 residues. The V and J ends lost 3 bases and 2 bases respectively, with 23 bases between them. The CDR3, as DNA: TGTGCCAGCTCACCCTCGGAGGCCCCCGAAACGCGAACCTACGAGCAGTACTTC. It encodes CASSPSEAPETRTYEQYF. Full variable domain (outside the CDR3, taken from reference TRBV18 and TRBJ2-7): NAGVMQNPRHLVRRRGQEARLRCSPMKGHSHVYWYRQLPEEGLKFMVYLQKENIIDESGMPKERFSAEFPKEGPSILRIQQVVRGDSAAYFCASSPSEAPETRTYEQYFGPGTRLTVT.

The chain uses TRBV6-5 and TRBJ1-1, with a weak D call TRBD1 (6 bases). V dropped 0 bases and J dropped 6 bases, with 8 bases sitting between them. Germline assignment: CDR1 MNHEY and CDR2 SVGAGI. The CDR3 is 13 amino acids. The CDR3 sequence: CASSYSGHSEAFF. The CDR3 DNA follows: TGTGCCAGCAGTTACTCGGGACACTCTGAAGCTTTCTTT.

The rearrangement joins TRBV28 to TRBJ2-1; TRBD2 matches 7 bases. CDR3 length: 16 amino acids. From germline, CDR1 is MDHEN and CDR2 SYDVKM. V gave up 0 bases and J gave up 4 bases; unmatched junction bases: 6. CDR3: CASSLCCLADYNEQFF. CDR3 bases: TGTGCCAGCAGTTTATGCTGCCTAGCGGATTACAATGAGCAGTTCTTC. The entire variable domain, with the rest obtained from reference TRBV28 and TRBJ2-1, is as follows: DVKVTQSSRYLVKRTGEKVFLECVQDMDHENMFWYRQDPGLGLRLIYFSYDVKMKEKGDIPEGYSVSREKKERFSLILESASTNQTSMYLCASSLCCLADYNEQFFGPGTRLTVL.

This chain links TRBV7-9 with TRBJ2-5; the D gene is possibly TRBD1 (6 bases). The CDR3 contains 15 residues. The germline V gene has CDR1 SEHNR and CDR2 FQNEAQ (reference sequence). V lost 4 bases, J lost 5 bases, and 17 bases lay in between. CDR3 nucleotides: TGTGCCAGCAGCTCCGAGAACAGGGTTCTCGAGACCCAGTACTTC. This gives the protein CASSSENRVLETQYF. Full variable domain (rest looked up from reference TRBV7-9 and TRBJ2-5): DTGVSQNPRHKITKRGQNVTFRCDPISEHNRLYWYRQTLGQGPEFLTYFQNEAQLEKSRLLSDRFSAERPKGSFSTLEIQRTEQGDSAMYLCASSSENRVLETQYFGPGTRLLVL.

The V call is TRBV28, the J call TRBJ2-7, with D perhaps matching TRBD2 (7 bases). The V end lost 7 bases, the J end lost 4 bases, and 29 bases lay between the germline ends. Germline-derived CDR1 and CDR2 are MDHEN and SYDVKM. CDR3 length: 18 amino acids. The DNA for the CDR3 is TGTGCCAGCACCGTCGGGGGGCCTCGGATCCCTGGAATTTACGAGCAGTACTTC. Its translation is CASTVGGPRIPGIYEQYF.

V and J are TRBV7-9 and TRBJ2-6; unclear D gene. CDR3 length: 16 amino acids. The germline V and J ends were trimmed by 5 bases and 2 bases, with 13 bases remaining between them. Per the germline V gene, CDR1 is SEHNR and CDR2 is FQNEAQ (reference sequence). The CDR3 loop is CASSLIPGPGANVLTF. The CDR3 DNA reads as TGTGCCAGCAGCCTAATCCCGGGTCCTGGGGCCAACGTCCTGACTTTC.

The chain recombines TRBV30 with TRBJ2-7, with TRBD1 matching 8 bases. Germline trimming cut 0 bases from V and 2 bases from J; bases unmatched to any gene: 3. This CDR3 has 14 residues. CDR1 and CDR2 (germline): GTSNPN, SVGIG (reference sequence). CDR3 in amino acids: CAWSVPGQAYEQYF. As DNA, the CDR3 is TGTGCCTGGAGTGTACCGGGACAGGCCTACGAGCAGTACTTC.

CDR3 sequence (DNA): TGTGCCAGCAGTTTGGACAGGGGGCATGGCTACACCTTC. This encodes CASSLDRGHGYTF. The chain recombines TRBV28 with TRBJ1-2; 11 nucleotides match TRBD1. V gave up 3 bases and J gave up 6 bases; unmatched junction bases: 0. Per the germline V gene, CDR1 is MDHEN and CDR2 is SYDVKM. This CDR3 contains 13 residues.

The V and J genes are TRBV5-1 and TRBJ2-2; 15 bases are shared with TRBD2. Germline assignment: CDR1 SGHRS and CDR2 YFSETQ. The CDR3 is 18 residues long. With V trimmed by 3 bases and J by 1 base, 4 bases remained unmatched. The chain's CDR3 is CASSSWTSGRVNTGELFF. For the CDR3, the DNA is TGCGCCAGCAGCTCATGGACTAGCGGGAGGGTGAACACCGGGGAGCTGTTTTTT.